This T cell receptor beta chain was captured by sequencing in a study of blood T cell repertoires in COVID-19. Study summary: PBMCs, B-cell-depleted T cells, or T cells were the source of the cDNA or gDNA that made up the material.

As processed by the authors: Reference gene primer amplification in the assay estimated nucleated cell counts. TCRdb keeps only in-frame clones here, not all; method: immunoSEQ multiplex PCR. From that table come the V and J calls and clone size; the DNA was used to work out D and trimming. The sample consists of more than 150,000 clones, just over 85% of them appearing once. CDR3 length: 13 amino acids. Germline V lookup: CDR1 LGHNT, CDR2 FRNRAP. V was trimmed by 2 bases and J by 8 bases, leaving 10 bases between them. The source is a man aged 50-59 years with active or convalescent COVID-19. Sequences were obtained from peripheral blood. The chain couples TRBV12-5 to TRBJ2-1, with D perhaps TRBD1 (6 bases). CDR3 coding DNA: TGTGCTAGTGGTTTGTTTGGGGGCGATGAGCAGTTCTTC. This encodes CASGLFGGDEQFF.